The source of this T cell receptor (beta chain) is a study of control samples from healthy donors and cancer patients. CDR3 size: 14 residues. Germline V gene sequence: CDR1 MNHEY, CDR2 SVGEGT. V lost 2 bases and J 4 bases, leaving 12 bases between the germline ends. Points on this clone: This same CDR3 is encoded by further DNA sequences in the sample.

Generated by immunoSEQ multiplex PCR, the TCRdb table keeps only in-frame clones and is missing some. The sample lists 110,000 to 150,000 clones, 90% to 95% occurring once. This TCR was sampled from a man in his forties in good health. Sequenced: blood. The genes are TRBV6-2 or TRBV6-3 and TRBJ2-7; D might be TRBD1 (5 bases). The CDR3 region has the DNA TGTGCCAGCAGTTACGTTCAGGGCGATTACGAGCAGTACTTC. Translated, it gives CASSYVQGDYEQYF.